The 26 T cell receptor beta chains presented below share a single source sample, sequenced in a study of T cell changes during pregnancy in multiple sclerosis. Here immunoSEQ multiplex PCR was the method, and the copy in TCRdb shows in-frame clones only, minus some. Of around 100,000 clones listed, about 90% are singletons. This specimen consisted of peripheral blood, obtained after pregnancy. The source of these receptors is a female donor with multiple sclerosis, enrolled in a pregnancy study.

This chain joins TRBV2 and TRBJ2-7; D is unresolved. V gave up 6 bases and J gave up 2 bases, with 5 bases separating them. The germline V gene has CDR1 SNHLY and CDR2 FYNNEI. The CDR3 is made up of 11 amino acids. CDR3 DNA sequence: TGTGCCAGCAGCCTTACCTACGAGCAGTACTTC. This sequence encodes CASSLTYEQYF.

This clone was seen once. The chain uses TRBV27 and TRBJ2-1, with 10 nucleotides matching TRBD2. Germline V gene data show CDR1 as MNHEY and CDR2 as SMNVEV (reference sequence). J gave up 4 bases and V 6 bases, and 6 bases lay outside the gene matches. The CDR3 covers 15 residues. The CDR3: CASRAGTSDYNEQFF. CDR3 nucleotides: TGTGCCAGCAGAGCCGGGACTAGCGATTACAATGAGCAGTTCTTC.

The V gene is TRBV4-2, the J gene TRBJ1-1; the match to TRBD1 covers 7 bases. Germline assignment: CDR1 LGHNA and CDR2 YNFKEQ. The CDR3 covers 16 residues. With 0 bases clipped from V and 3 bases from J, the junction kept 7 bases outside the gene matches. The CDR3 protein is CASSQDQTGRDTEAFF. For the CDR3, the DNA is TGTGCCAGCAGCCAAGATCAGACAGGGCGTGACACTGAAGCTTTCTTT.

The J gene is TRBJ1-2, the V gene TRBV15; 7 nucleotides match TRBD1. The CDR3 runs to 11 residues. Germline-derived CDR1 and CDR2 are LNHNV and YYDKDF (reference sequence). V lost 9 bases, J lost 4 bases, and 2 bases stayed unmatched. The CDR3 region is CATGTVYGYTF. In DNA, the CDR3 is TGTGCCACAGGGACAGTCTATGGCTACACCTTC.

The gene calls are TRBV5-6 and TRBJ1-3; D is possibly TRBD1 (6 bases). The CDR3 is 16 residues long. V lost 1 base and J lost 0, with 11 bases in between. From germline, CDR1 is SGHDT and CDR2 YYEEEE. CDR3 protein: CASSLPGVSSGNTIYF. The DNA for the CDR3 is TGTGCCAGCAGCTTGCCAGGGGTCAGCTCTGGAAACACCATATATTTT.

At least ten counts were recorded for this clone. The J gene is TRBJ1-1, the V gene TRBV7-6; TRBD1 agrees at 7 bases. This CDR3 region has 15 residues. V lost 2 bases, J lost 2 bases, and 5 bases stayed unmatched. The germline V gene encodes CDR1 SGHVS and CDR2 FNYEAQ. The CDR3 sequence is CASSLLGTANTEAFF. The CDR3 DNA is TGTGCCAGCAGCTTACTAGGGACAGCTAACACTGAAGCTTTCTTT.

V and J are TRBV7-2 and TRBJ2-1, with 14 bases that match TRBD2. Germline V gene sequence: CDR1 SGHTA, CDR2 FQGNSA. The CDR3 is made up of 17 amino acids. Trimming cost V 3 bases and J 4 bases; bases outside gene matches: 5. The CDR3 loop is CASSLGTSGRGYNEQFF. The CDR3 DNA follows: TGTGCCAGCAGCTTGGGGACTAGCGGGAGAGGGTACAATGAGCAGTTCTTC.

This chain's CDR3 is CASSSGNTGELFF. For the CDR3, the DNA is TGTGCCAGCAGCAGCGGGAACACCGGGGAGCTGTTTTTT. The chain has TRBV5-4 and TRBJ2-2, with D maybe TRBD2 (5 bases). Trimming removed 4 bases at V and 1 base at J, with 5 bases between. The germline V gene encodes CDR1 SGHNT and CDR2 YYREEE (reference sequence). The CDR3 consists of 13 residues.

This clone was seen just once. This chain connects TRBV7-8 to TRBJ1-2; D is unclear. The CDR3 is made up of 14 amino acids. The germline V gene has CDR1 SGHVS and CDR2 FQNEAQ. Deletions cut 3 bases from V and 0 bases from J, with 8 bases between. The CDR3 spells CASSFTGTNYGYTF. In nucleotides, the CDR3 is TGTGCCAGCAGCTTCACGGGAACTAACTATGGCTACACCTTC.

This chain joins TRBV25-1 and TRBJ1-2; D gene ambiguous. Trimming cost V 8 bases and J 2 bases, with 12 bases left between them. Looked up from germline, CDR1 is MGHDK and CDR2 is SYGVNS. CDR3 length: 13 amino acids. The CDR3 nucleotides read TGTGCCAGCGGCCGTACGGGGAACTATGGCTACACCTTC. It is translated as CASGRTGNYGYTF.

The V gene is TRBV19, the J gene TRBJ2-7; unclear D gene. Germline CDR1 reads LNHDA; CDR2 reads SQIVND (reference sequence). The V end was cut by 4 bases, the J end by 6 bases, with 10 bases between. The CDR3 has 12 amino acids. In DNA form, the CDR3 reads TGTGCCAGTAGTACATCAGCGAGCGAGCAGTACTTC. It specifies CASSTSASEQYF. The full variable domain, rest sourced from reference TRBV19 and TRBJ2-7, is DGGITQSPKYLFRKEGQNVTLSCEQNLNHDAMYWYRQDPGQGLRLIYYSQIVNDFQKGDIAEGYSVSREKKESFPLTVTSAQKNPTAFYLCASSTSASEQYFGPGTRLTVT.

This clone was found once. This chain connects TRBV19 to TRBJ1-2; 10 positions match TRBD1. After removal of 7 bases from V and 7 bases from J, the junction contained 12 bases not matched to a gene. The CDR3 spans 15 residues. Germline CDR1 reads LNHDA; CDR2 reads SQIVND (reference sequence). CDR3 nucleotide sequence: TGTGCCAGTATCCCAGGGGGACAGGGGCGTTTTGGCTACACCTTC. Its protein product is CASIPGGQGRFGYTF.

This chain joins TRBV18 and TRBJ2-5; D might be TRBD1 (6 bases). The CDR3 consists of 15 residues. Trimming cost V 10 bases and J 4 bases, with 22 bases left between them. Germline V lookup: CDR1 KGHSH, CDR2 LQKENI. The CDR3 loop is CATAPGRQDPETQYF. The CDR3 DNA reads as TGTGCCACCGCGCCTGGGCGACAGGATCCAGAGACCCAGTACTTC.

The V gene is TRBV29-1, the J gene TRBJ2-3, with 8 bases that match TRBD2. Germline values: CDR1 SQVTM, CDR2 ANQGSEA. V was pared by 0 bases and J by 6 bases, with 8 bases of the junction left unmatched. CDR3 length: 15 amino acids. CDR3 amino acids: CSVEDPAGVVDTQYF. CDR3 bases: TGCAGCGTTGAAGATCCAGCGGGGGTAGTTGATACGCAGTATTTT.

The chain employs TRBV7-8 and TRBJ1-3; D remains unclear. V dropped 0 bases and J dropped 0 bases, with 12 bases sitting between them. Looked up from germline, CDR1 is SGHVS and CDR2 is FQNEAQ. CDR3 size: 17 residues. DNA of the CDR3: TGTGCCAGCAGCTTAGCTAGCCGTTTTCGCTCTGGAAACACCATATATTTT. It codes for CASSLASRFRSGNTIYF. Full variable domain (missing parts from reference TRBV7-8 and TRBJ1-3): GAGVSQSPRYKVAKRGQDVALRCDPISGHVSLFWYQQALGQGPEFLTYFQNEAQLDKSGLPSDRFFAERPEGSVSTLKIQRTQQEDSAVYLCASSLASRFRSGNTIYFGEGSWLTVV.

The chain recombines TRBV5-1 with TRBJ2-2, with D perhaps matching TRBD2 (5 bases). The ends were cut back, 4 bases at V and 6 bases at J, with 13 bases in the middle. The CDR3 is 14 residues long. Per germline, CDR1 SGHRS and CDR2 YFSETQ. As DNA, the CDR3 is TGCGCCAGCAGCCCGGACTCGCTCCCCGGGGAGCTGTTTTTT. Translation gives CASSPDSLPGELFF.

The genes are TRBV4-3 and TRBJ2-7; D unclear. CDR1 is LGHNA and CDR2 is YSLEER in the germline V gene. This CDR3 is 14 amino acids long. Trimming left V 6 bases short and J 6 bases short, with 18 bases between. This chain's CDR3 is CASRLGAQLGEQYF. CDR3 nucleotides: TGCGCCAGCAGGTTAGGAGCGCAATTGGGCGAGCAGTACTTC.

CDR3 amino acids: CASSTSAGKRGEKLFF. The CDR3 region has the DNA TGTGCCAGTAGTACATCGGCCGGGAAAAGGGGGGAAAAACTGTTTTTT. The rearrangement uses TRBV19 and TRBJ1-4; D is possibly TRBD1 (6 bases). Germline V gives CDR1 LNHDA, CDR2 SQIVND (reference sequence). This CDR3 comprises 16 residues. V gave up 4 bases and J gave up 8 bases, with 20 bases separating them.

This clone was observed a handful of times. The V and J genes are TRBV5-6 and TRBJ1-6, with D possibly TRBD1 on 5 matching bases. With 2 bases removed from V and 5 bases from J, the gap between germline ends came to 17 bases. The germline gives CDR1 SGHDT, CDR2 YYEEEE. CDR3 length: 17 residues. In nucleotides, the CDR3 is TGTGCCAGCAGCTTTGGAGGAGGGGACGAGAATAATTCACCCCTCCACTTT. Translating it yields CASSFGGGDENNSPLHF.

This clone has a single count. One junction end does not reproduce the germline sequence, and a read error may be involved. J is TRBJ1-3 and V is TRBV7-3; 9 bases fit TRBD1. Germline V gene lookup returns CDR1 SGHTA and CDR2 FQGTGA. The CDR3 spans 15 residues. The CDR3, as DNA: TGTGCCAGCAGCCTAACCGGGACAGGGGGAAACACCATATATTTT. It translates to CASSLTGTGGNTIYF.

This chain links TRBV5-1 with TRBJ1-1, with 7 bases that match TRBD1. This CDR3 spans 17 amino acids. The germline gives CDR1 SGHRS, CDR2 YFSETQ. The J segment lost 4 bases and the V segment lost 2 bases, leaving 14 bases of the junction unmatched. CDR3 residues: CASSFFRQGNGGTEAFF. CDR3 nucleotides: TGCGCCAGCAGCTTTTTTCGACAGGGAAACGGAGGCACTGAAGCTTTCTTT.

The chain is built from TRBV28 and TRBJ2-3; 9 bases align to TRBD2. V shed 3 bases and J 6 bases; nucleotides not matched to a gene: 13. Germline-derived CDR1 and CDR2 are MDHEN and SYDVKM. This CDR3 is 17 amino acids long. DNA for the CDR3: TGTGCCAGCAGTTTCCCGATTACCGGGACTAGCCAGGATACGCAGTATTTT. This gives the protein CASSFPITGTSQDTQYF.

The CDR3 DNA follows: TGTGCCACCCACGACTATCGGGAGAGCGGGGAGCTGTTTTTT. Translated: CATHDYRESGELFF. The genes are TRBV19 and TRBJ2-2, with D tentatively TRBD2 (6 bases). CDR1 LNHDA and CDR2 SQIVND come from the germline V gene (reference sequence). CDR3 length: 14 amino acids. The V gene lost 10 bases and the J gene lost 7 bases, with 19 bases spanning the gap.

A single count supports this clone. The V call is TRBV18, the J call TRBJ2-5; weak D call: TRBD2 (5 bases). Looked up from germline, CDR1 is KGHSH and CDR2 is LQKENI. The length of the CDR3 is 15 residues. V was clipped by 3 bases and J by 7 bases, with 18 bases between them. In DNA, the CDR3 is TGTGCCAGCTCACCTGTTTCACTAGAGGCAGGGACCCAGTACTTC. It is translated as CASSPVSLEAGTQYF. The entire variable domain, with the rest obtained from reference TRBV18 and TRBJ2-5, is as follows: NAGVMQNPRHLVRRRGQEARLRCSPMKGHSHVYWYRQLPEEGLKFMVYLQKENIIDESGMPKERFSAEFPKEGPSILRIQQVVRGDSAAYFCASSPVSLEAGTQYFGPGTRLLVL.

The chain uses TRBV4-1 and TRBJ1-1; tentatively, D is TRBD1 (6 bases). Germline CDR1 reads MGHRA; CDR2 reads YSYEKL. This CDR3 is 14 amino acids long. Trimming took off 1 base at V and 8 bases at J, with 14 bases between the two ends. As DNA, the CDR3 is TGCGCCAGCAGCCAAGCGGGGGGCTGGAGAGAAGCTTTCTTT. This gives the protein CASSQAGGWREAFF.

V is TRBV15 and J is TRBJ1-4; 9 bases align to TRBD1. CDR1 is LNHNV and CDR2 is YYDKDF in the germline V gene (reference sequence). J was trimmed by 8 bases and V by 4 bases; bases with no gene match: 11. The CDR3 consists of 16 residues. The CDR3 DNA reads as TGTGCCACCAGCATCCCAACCGGGACAGGGAGGGAAAAACTGTTTTTT. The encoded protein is CATSIPTGTGREKLFF.